The 4 T cell receptor beta chains in this list originate from one sample, sequenced in a study of cytomegalovirus exposure and HLA in healthy donors. 60 Vbeta and 13 Jbeta primers were used in PCR. Profiling relied on immunoSEQ multiplex PCR, and the TCRdb table lists in-frame clones only, not all of them. This repertoire shows about 160,000 clones, 80% to 90% found once; its top ten account for about 2%. The material sequenced was PBMCs. These receptor sequences come from a man aged 18 to 29 in good health and CMV-seropositive.

The chain employs TRBV5-4 and TRBJ2-5, with TRBD2 identical over 15 bases. The CDR3 is 17 amino acids. Trimming cost V 4 bases and J 5 bases; bases outside gene matches: 9. The germline gives CDR1 SGHNT, CDR2 YYREEE (reference sequence). CDR3 sequence: CASSKGLAGGTGETQYF. CDR3 in DNA: TGTGCCAGCAGCAAAGGACTAGCGGGGGGGACGGGGGAGACCCAGTACTTC.

This chain links TRBV6-1 with TRBJ2-3; D gene unclear. Germline V gene sequence: CDR1 MNHNS, CDR2 SASEGT. The CDR3 has 16 amino acids. V was cut by 2 bases and J by 0 bases, with 12 bases left in between. DNA for the CDR3: TGTGCCAGCAGTGAACTGGCTCCCCCTAGCACAGATACGCAGTATTTT. Encoded protein: CASSELAPPSTDTQYF.

The rearrangement links TRBV27 to TRBJ2-2; a weak D match, TRBD1 (6 bases). CDR1 and CDR2 from the germline V gene are MNHEY and SMNVEV (reference sequence). The length of the CDR3 is 14 residues. The V and J ends lost 3 bases and 9 bases respectively, with 14 bases between them. Here the CDR3 DNA reads TGTGCCAGCAGTTTTGGGGGCCTGCGCAGGGAGCTGTTTTTT. Protein: CASSFGGLRRELFF.

The CDR3: CASSWTSGHEQFF. The CDR3 nucleotides read TGTGCCAGCAGCTGGACTAGCGGGCATGAGCAGTTCTTC. V gene TRBV5-4 combines with J gene TRBJ2-1, with 11 bases matching TRBD2. Germline-derived CDR1 and CDR2 are SGHNT and YYREEE (reference sequence). This CDR3 is 13 amino acids long. With V trimmed by 3 bases and J by 8 bases, 1 base remained unmatched.